This T cell receptor beta chain was obtained from a study of blood T cells in healthy people across ages. Study-level information: With template switching, about one barcoded beta molecule was captured per two T cells.

Together with a sample-barcoded 5' primer, a J-beta primer mix was included in a second PCR lasting roughly 7 to 11 cycles. TCRdb recomputed calls from the 5' RACE reads with MiXCR, one row per CDR3 protein. The sample holds fewer than 1,000,000 distinct CDR3 sequences; under 45% are singletons and the top ten take 15% to 25%. With V trimmed by 6 bases and J by 0 bases, 2 bases remained unmatched. Germline V gene lookup returns CDR1 MNHNY and CDR2 SVGAGI (reference sequence). This CDR3 region has 15 residues. This clonotype was found a few times. Its matching antigen is unknown. Whole-study findings and limits: The unsorted PBMCs prevented any conclusive comparison of naive versus antigen-experienced cells.

Every donor contributed around 10 milliliters of peripheral blood by blood draw. The chain joins TRBV6-6 to TRBJ2-1, with TRBD2 identical over 10 bases. Sequencing input: blood. The clonotype originates from a man between 60 and 70 years old in good health. CDR3 loop: CASRVAGGSYNEQFF. The CDR3, as DNA: TGTGCCAGCAGAGTAGCGGGGGGCTCCTACAATGAGCAGTTCTTC.